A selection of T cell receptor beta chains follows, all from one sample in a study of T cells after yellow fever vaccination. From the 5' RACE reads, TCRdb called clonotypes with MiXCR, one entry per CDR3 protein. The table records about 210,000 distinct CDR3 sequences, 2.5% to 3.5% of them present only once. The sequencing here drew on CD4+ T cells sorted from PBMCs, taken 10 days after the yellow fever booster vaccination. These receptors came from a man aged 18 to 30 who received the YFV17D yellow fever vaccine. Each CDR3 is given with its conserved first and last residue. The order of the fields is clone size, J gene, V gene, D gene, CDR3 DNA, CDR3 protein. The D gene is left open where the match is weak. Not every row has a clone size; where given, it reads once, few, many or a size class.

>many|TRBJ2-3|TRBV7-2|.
TGTGCCAGCAGCTTAGCCAGGGGAGGTGATACGCAGTATTTT
CASSLARGGDTQYF
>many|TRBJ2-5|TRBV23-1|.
TGCGCCAGCAGTCAATCTCCCAGGGAAGAAAAGACCCAGTACTTC
CASSQSPREEKTQYF
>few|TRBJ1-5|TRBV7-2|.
TGTGCCAGCAGCTTATTCGTTGATAGCAATCAGCCCCAGCATTTT
CASSLFVDSNQPQHF
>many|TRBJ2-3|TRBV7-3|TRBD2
TGTGCCAGCAGCTCCGGGACTAGCGGGGGGGATACAGATACGCAGTATTTT
CASSSGTSGGDTDTQYF
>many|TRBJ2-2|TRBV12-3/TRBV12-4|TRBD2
TGTGCCAGCAGTTGGACTAGCGGGGTAGCCGGGGAGCTGTTTTTT
CASSWTSGVAGELFF
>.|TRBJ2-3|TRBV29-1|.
TGCAGCGTTGAAGATTTTTTAGCCCCAGATACGCAGTATTTT
CSVEDFLAPDTQYF
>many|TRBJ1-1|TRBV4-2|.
TGTGCCAGCAGCCTAGATCAGGGAAGGACTGAAGCTTTCTTT
CASSLDQGRTEAFF
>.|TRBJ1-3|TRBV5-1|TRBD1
TGCGCCAGCAGCTCTGCCGGGACAGGGACGACCTCTGGAAACACCATATATTTT
CASSSAGTGTTSGNTIYF
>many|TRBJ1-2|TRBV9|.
TGTGCCAGCAGGACCACGGCGGGGTCCGGAGGCTACACCTTC
CASRTTAGSGGYTF
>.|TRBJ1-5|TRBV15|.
TGTGCCACCAGCAGGGCCAACCCCGGAGATCAGCCCCAGCATTTT
CATSRANPGDQPQHF
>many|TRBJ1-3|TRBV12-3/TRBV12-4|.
TGTGCCACCGACATGGGACGCAACTCTGGAAACACCATATATTTT
CATDMGRNSGNTIYF
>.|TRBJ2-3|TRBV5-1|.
TGCGCCAGCAGCTTGGGGTTCGACGGGGTCACAGATACGCAGTATTTT
CASSLGFDGVTDTQYF
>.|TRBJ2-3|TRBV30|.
TGTGCCTGGAGCTCTCAGTTGTCAGATACGCAGTATTTT
CAWSSQLSDTQYF
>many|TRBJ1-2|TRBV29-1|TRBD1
TGCAGCGTCGGGACAGGGGATGGGACTGACTATGGCTACACCTTC
CSVGTGDGTDYGYTF
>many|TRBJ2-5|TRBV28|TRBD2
TGTGCCAGCCGGTCCTCCGAGCGGGGGGGAGAGACCCAGTACTTC
CASRSSERGGETQYF